This T cell receptor beta chain was documented in a study of cytomegalovirus exposure and HLA in healthy donors. Study-wide results and caveats: Across donors, sequencing depth was assumed by presence/absence analyses to be roughly uniform. Later on, a genetic analysis was performed. It linked a missense variant in DCLRE1C with V- and J-gene trimming of TCR beta. Several of the most significant clusters appeared, in a later analysis, to be linked to common viral pathogens. Likely technical artifact: a cluster of highly shared sequence variants.

On this clone itself: The antigen remains unidentified.

Trimming left V 6 bases short and J 0 bases short, with 12 bases between. CDR1 and CDR2 (germline): MNHEY, SVGAGI. This CDR3 region has 15 residues. PCR used 60 Vbeta primers and 13 Jbeta primers. TCRdb's copy holds only in-frame clones and misses some; the assay was immunoSEQ multiplex PCR. The sample shows about 150,000 clones, 77% of them seen only once. This TCR was recovered from a woman in her thirties in good health and CMV-seropositive. The V and J genes are TRBV6-5 and TRBJ1-5; D possibly corresponds to TRBD1 (6 bases). The sample was PBMCs. CDR3 sequence (DNA): TGTGCCAGCAGCCAGGGACACCATAGCAATCAGCCCCAGCATTTT. Encoded protein: CASSQGHHSNQPQHF.